This T cell receptor (beta chain) was identified in a study of CD8 T cells in Susac syndrome. Blood CD8+ and CD4+ T cells underwent high-throughput TCR beta sequencing. Age- and sex-matched healthy donors served as the control group. The CDR3 has 13 amino acids. Germline lookup yields CDR1 SGHRS and CDR2 YFSETQ. Trimming cost V 7 bases and J 0 bases, with 9 bases left between them. Reverse transcription used about 0.45 to 1 ug RNA and random hexamers. Amplification of the TCR beta CDR3 was carried out by immunoSEQ multiplex PCR, which spanned a total of 54 Vbeta and 13 Jbeta segments. TCRdb ran MiXCR on the immunoSEQ multiplex PCR reads and lists one entry per CDR3 protein. The table records fewer than 150,000 distinct CDR3 sequences, 90% to 95% of them present only once.

Source material: CD4+ T cells from PBMCs. The rearrangement joins TRBV5-1 to TRBJ2-3; D remains unclear. The source is a human donor in good health. The chain's CDR3 is CASGHTSTDTQYF. The CDR3 DNA follows: TGCGCCAGCGGGCATACTAGCACAGATACGCAGTATTTT.